The rows below give T cell receptor beta chains drawn from one sample of a study of blood T cells in healthy people across ages. One entry per CDR3 protein results from TCRdb running MiXCR on the 5' RACE reads. The table shows 1.5 million to 2 million distinct CDR3 sequences, with roughly 50% occurring only once. Sequenced sample: blood. These receptors all stem from a woman aged 40 to 50 in good health. CDR3s include the opening cysteine and the closing phenylalanine or tryptophan. The listing skips clone size in some rows; elsewhere it reads once, few, many or a size class.

many	TRBJ2-7	TRBV5-6	CASSYKDRGEQYF
few	TRBJ2-7	TRBV7-9	CASSRLGDEQYF
few	TRBJ1-2	TRBV7-8	CASSSLTGLYYGYTF
-	TRBJ1-5	TRBV12-3/TRBV12-4	CASTLGERQPQHF
-	-	TRBV3-1	CASSQEPLDSYEQYF
-	TRBJ2-1	TRBV28	CASSLAAREQFF
-	TRBJ2-3	TRBV7-8	CASSSPAALLAGNPLPTDTQYF
few	TRBJ1-2	TRBV20-1	CSASGTANYGYTF
-	TRBJ2-4	TRBV6-6	CAISWIAKNIQYF
-	TRBJ2-5	TRBV6-6	CASSPLSLQETQYF
-	TRBJ2-1	TRBV5-1	CASSLGQKNNEQFF
few	TRBJ2-6	TRBV12-3/TRBV12-4	CASRQETGANVLTF
few	TRBJ2-3	TRBV27	CASRFQSLSTDTQYF
few	-	TRBV20-1	CSAFDRAGLDIQYF
-	TRBJ2-5	TRBV29-1	CSVEGGLVEQYF
-	TRBJ2-1	TRBV20-1	CSARGGTSGGISYNEQFF
-	TRBJ2-2	TRBV6-4	CASSDVQDTGELFF
-	TRBJ2-3	TRBV12-5	CASGVGADTQYF
-	TRBJ1-4	TRBV6-6	CATTPSTNEKLFF
-	TRBJ1-4	TRBV18	CASSPGGGNYEKLFF
-	TRBJ1-2	TRBV6-1	CASSVGRGRDYGYTF
few	TRBJ1-2	TRBV7-9	CASRGDSGYTF
-	TRBJ1-3	TRBV12-3/TRBV12-4	CASNIGNTIYF
-	TRBJ2-3	TRBV12-3/TRBV12-4	CASVSRRASTDTQYF
-	TRBJ1-1	TRBV29-1	CSVEVDLNTEAFF
-	TRBJ2-1	TRBV12-5	CASANRVHNEQFF
-	TRBJ1-2	TRBV28	CASSSPNQGAYYGYTF
few	TRBJ1-1	TRBV20-1	CSAKGAQGWGTEAFF
-	TRBJ2-5	TRBV28	CASSLRTFQNKETQYF
-	TRBJ2-1	TRBV12-3/TRBV12-4	CASSQGASGTYNEQFF
-	TRBJ1-5	TRBV6-2/TRBV6-3	CASSPWETRQPQHF
-	TRBJ1-5	TRBV29-1	CSVVDRGNQPQHF
few	TRBJ2-5	TRBV7-6	CASRLTGGETQYF
-	TRBJ2-7	TRBV20-1	CSALALFSGRSLYEQYF
few	TRBJ2-6	TRBV5-5	CASSLFSPGANVLTF
few	TRBJ2-7	TRBV20-1	CSARASGGEVYEQYF
-	TRBJ2-5	TRBV29-1	CSVGLGQETQYF
few	TRBJ2-7	TRBV27	CASSSRMAGTGREQYF
-	TRBJ2-3	TRBV7-9	CASSPGPGGSTDTQYF
once	TRBJ1-2	TRBV2	CASSERSRVDYGYTF
-	TRBJ1-2	TRBV29-1	CSVDGQGLGGYTF
-	TRBJ2-2	TRBV12-3/TRBV12-4	CASSFKAGGLTGELFF